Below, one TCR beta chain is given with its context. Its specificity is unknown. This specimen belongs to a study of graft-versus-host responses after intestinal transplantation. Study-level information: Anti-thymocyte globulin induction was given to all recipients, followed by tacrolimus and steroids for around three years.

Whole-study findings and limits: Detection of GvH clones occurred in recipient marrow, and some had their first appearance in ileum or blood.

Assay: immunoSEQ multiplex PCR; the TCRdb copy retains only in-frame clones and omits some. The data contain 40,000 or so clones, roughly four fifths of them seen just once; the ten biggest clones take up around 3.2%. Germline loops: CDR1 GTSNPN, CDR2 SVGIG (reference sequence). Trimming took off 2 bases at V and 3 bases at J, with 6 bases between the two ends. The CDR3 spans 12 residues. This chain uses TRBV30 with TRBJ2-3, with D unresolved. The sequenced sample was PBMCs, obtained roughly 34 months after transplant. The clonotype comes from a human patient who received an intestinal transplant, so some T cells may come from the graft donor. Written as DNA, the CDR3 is TGTGCCTGGAGTTGGCAGACAGATACGCAGTATTTT. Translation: CAWSWQTDTQYF. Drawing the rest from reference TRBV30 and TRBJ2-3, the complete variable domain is SQTIHQWPATLVQPVGSPLSLECTVEGTSNPNLYWYRQAAGRGLQLLFYSVGIGQISSEVPQNLSASRPQDRQFILSSKKLLLSDSGFYLCAWSWQTDTQYFGPGTRLTVL.